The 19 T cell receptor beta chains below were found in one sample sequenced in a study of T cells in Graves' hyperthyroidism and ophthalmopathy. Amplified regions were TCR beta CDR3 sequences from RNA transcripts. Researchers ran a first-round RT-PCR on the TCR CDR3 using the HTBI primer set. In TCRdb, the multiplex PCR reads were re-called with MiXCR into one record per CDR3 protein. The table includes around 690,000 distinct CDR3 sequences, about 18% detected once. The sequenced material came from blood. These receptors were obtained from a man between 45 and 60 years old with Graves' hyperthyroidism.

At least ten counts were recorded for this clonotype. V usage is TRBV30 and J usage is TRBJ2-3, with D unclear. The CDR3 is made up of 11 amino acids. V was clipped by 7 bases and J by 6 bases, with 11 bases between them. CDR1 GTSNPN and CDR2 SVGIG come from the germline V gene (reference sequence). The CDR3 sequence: CASLLGDTQYF. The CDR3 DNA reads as TGTGCCTCCTTGCTGGGGGATACGCAGTATTTT.

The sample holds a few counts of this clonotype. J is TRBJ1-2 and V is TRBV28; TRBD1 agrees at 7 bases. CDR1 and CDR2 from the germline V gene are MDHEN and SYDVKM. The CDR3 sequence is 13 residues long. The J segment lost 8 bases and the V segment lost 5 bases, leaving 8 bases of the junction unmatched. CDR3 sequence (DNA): TGTGCCAGCAGTGCGACAGGGTTGAGGGGCTACACCTTC. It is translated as CASSATGLRGYTF.

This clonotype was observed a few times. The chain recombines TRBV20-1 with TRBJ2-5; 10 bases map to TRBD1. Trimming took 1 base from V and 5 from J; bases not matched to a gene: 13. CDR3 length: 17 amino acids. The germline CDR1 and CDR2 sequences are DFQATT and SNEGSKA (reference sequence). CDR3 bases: TGCAGTGCTAGAGTTAGTCCGGGACAGGGGATTAGGGAGACCCAGTACTTC. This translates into CSARVSPGQGIRETQYF.

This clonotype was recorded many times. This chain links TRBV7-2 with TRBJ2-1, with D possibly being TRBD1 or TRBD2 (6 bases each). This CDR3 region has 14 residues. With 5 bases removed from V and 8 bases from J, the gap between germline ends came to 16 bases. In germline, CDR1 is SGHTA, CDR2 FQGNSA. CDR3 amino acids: CASSERGLAYEQFF. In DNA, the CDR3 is TGTGCCAGCAGCGAACGGGGGCTAGCGTATGAGCAGTTCTTC.

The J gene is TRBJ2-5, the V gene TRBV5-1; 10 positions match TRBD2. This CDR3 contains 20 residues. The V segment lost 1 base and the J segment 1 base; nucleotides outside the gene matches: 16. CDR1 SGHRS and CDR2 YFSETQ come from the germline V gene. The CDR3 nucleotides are TGCGCCAGCAGCTTGATGGTCGCAAGCGGGAGGGCCGTTCGCCAAGAGACCCAGTACTTC. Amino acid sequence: CASSLMVASGRAVRQETQYF.

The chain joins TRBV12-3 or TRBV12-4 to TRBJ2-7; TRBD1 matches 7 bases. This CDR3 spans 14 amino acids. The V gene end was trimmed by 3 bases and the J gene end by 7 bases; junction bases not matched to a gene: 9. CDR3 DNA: TGTGCCAGCAGTTTTACATCGACAGGGAAAGAGCAGTACTTC. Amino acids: CASSFTSTGKEQYF.

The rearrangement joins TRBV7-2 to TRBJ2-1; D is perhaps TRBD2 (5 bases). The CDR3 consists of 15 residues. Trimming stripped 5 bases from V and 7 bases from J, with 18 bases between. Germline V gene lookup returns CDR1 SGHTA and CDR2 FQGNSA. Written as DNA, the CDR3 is TGTGCCAGCAGCCGGCCCGGACTCCTTCCTAATGAGCAGTTCTTC. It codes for CASSRPGLLPNEQFF.

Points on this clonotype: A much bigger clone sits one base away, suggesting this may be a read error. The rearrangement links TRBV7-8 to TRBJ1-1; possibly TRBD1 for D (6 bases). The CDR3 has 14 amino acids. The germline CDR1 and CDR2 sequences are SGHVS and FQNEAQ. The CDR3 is CASSELTGNTEALF. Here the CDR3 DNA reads TGTGCCAGCAGCGAATTAACAGGGAACACTGAAGCTTTATTT.

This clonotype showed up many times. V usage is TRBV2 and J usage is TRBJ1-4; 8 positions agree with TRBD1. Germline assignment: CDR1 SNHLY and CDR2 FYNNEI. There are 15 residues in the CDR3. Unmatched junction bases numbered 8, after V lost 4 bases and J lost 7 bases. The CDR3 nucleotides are TGTGCCAGCAGTGGCTCCAGGGGGCGCGGTGAAAAACTGTTTTTT. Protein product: CASSGSRGRGEKLFF.

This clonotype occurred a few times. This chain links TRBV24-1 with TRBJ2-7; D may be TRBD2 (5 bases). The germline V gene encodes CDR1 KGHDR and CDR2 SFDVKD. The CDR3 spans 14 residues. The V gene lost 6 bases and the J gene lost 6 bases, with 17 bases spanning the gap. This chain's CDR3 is CATSNEPRGFEQYF. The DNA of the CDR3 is TGTGCCACCAGTAACGAGCCCCGGGGTTTCGAGCAGTACTTC.

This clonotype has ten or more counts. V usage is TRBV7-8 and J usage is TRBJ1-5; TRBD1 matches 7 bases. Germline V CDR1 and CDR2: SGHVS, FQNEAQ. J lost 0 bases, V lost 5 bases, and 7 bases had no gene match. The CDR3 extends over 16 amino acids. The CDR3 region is CASSLLTGVSNQPQHF. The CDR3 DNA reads TGTGCCAGCAGCCTTCTAACAGGGGTTAGCAATCAGCCCCAGCATTTT.

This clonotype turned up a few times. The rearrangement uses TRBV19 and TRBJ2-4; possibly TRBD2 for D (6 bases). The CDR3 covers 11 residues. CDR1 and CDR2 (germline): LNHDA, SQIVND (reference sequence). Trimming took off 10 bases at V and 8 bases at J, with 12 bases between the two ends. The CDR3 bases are TGTGCCACCGGGAGTGGGTACATTCAGTACTTC. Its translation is CATGSGYIQYF.

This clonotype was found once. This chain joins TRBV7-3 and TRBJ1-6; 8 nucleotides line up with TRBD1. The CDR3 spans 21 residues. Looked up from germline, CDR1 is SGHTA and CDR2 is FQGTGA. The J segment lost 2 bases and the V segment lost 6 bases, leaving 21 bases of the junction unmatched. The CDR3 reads CASSEAQGAITSVPYNSPLHF. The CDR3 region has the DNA TGTGCCAGCAGTGAAGCGCAGGGGGCGATAACCTCTGTCCCCTATAATTCACCCCTCCACTTT.

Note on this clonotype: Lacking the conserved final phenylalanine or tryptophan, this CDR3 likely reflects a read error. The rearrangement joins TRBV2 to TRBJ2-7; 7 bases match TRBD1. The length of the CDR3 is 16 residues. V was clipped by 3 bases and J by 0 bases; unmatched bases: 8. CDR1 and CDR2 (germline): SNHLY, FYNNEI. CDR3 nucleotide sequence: TGTGCCAGCAGTGACCCTCTCAGGGACAGCTCCTACGAGCAGTACTCC. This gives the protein CASSDPLRDSSYEQYS.

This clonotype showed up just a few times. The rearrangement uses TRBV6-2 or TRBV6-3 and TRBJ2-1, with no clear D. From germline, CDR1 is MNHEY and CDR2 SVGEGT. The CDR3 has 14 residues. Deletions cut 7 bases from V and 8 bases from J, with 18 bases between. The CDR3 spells CASTIADLSYEQFF. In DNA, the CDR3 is TGTGCCAGCACTATAGCAGATCTAAGCTATGAGCAGTTCTTC.

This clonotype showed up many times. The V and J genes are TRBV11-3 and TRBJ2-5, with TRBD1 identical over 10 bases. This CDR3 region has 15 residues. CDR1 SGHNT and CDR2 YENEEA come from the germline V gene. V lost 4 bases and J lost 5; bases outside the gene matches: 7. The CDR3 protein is CASSSGTGEVETQYF. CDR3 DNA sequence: TGTGCCAGCAGCTCCGGGACAGGGGAAGTCGAGACCCAGTACTTC.

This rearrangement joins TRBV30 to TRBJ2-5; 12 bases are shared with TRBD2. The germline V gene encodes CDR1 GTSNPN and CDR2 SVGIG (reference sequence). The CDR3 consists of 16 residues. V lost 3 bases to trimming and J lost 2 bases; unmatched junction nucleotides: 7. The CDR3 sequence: CAWSAGLAGPQETQYF. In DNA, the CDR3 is TGTGCCTGGAGCGCGGGACTAGCGGGCCCACAAGAGACCCAGTACTTC.

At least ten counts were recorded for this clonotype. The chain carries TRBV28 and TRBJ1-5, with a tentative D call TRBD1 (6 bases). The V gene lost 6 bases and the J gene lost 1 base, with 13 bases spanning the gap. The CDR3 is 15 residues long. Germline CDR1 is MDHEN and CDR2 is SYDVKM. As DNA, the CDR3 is TGTGCCAGCAGCTACAGGGAATTGAGCAATCAGCCCCAGCATTTT. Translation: CASSYRELSNQPQHF.

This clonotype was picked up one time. CDR3 amino acids: CASSPGDVTEAFF. The CDR3 DNA sequence: TGTGCCAGCAGCCCGGGGGACGTCACTGAAGCTTTCTTT. The chain is built from TRBV5-4 and TRBJ1-1, with a weak D call TRBD1 (5 bases). CDR1 is SGHNT, CDR2 YYREEE, per germline (reference sequence). This CDR3 has 13 amino acids. Trimming stripped 4 bases from V and 4 bases from J, with 11 bases between.